The 18 T cell receptor beta chains reported below all come from one sample, sequenced in a study of cytomegalovirus exposure and HLA in healthy donors. 60 Vbeta and 13 Jbeta primers were used in PCR. Using immunoSEQ multiplex PCR, the repertoire was profiled, and TCRdb retains in-frame clones only, with some absent. The sample yields more than 150,000 clones, 82% seen once. The specimen was PBMCs. These receptor sequences come from a man aged 35 to 55 in good health and CMV-seronegative.

The V gene is TRBV9, the J gene TRBJ2-1, with 8 nucleotides matching TRBD1. The CDR3 loop spans 13 amino acids. From germline, CDR1 is SGDLS and CDR2 YYNGEE. Losses at the gene ends were 2 bases for V and 9 bases for J; bases not matched to a gene: 4. CDR3 sequence reads: CASSVFTGGEQFF. CDR3 DNA sequence: TGTGCCAGCAGCGTTTTCACAGGGGGTGAGCAGTTCTTC.

Here the CDR3 reads CASSSLTGTGHTGYTF. The DNA of the CDR3 is TGTGCCAGCAGTTCACTGACCGGGACAGGACATACGGGCTACACCTTC. This rearrangement joins TRBV28 to TRBJ1-2; 8 bases line up with TRBD1. With V trimmed by 4 bases and J by 8 bases, 15 bases remained unmatched. Germline CDR1 is MDHEN and CDR2 is SYDVKM. The length of the CDR3 is 16 residues.

The chain is built from TRBV28 and TRBJ1-2; the D gene is possibly TRBD1 (5 bases). The ends were cut back, 7 bases at V and 4 bases at J, with 13 bases in the middle. This CDR3 comprises 13 residues. Looked up from germline, CDR1 is MDHEN and CDR2 is SYDVKM. For the CDR3, the DNA is TGTGCCAGCATCCCGGGGGGGAGCTATGGCTACACCTTC. Translated, it gives CASIPGGSYGYTF.

The chain combines TRBV28 with TRBJ1-1, with 9 bases aligning to TRBD1. J lost 10 bases, V lost 6 bases, and 15 bases had no gene match. This CDR3 is built from 15 residues. CDR1 is MDHEN, CDR2 SYDVKM, per germline. CDR3 loop: CASSRQRTGGRGAFF. The CDR3 DNA reads as TGTGCCAGCAGCCGCCAAAGAACAGGGGGCCGAGGAGCTTTCTTT.

The chain is built from TRBV18 and TRBJ2-1; 8 bases are shared with TRBD1. The CDR3 runs 11 residues. Germline CDR1 KGHSH, CDR2 LQKENI. Trimming at V came to 3 bases and at J to 12 bases, leaving 1 base not matched to a gene. Here the CDR3 reads CASSPGQGQFF. In DNA, the CDR3 is TGTGCCAGCTCACCCGGACAGGGGCAGTTCTTC.

V gene TRBV28 combines with J gene TRBJ1-4; 7 bases match TRBD1. Looked up from germline, CDR1 is MDHEN and CDR2 is SYDVKM. The V and J ends lost 8 bases and 4 bases, in that order; junction bases with no gene match: 16. The CDR3 sequence is 17 residues long. CDR3 residues: CASLSRAGQGVNEKLFF. The CDR3 DNA reads as TGTGCCAGCTTATCCCGGGCAGGGCAGGGGGTTAATGAAAAACTGTTTTTT.

In its sample, this clone was seen once. The V and J genes are TRBV6-1 and TRBJ1-2; 7 bases agree with TRBD1. CDR3 length equals 15 residues. CDR1 MNHNS and CDR2 SASEGT come from the germline V gene. Losses at the gene ends were 3 bases for V and 2 bases for J; bases not matched to a gene: 6. The CDR3 region is CASSDQGGINYGYTF. CDR3 bases: TGTGCCAGCAGTGACCAGGGGGGCATCAACTATGGCTACACCTTC.

The chain links TRBV7-3 to TRBJ2-5, with TRBD2 as a possible D gene (5 bases). Trimming took off 2 bases at V and 3 bases at J, with 13 bases between the two ends. The CDR3 sequence is 15 residues long. Germline V gene sequence: CDR1 SGHTA, CDR2 FQGTGA. The CDR3 is CASSLGSSREETQYF. The CDR3 DNA reads TGTGCCAGCAGCTTAGGTTCTAGCCGTGAAGAGACCCAGTACTTC.

This sequence joins TRBV6-1 and TRBJ1-2, with 7 nucleotides matching TRBD1. V was pared by 3 bases and J by 3 bases, with 1 base of the junction left unmatched. The CDR3 is made up of 13 amino acids. CDR1 and CDR2 (germline): MNHNS, SASEGT. The CDR3 loop reads CASSDDRDYGYTF. CDR3 bases: TGTGCCAGCAGTGATGACAGGGACTATGGCTACACCTTC.

This clone was detected once. The J gene is TRBJ2-1, the V gene TRBV29-1; 7 bases fit TRBD2. The junction had 12 bases not matched to a gene; V was cut back by 7 bases and J by 6 bases. The CDR3 runs to 14 residues. Germline V lookup: CDR1 SQVTM, CDR2 ANQGSEA. In DNA, the CDR3 is TGCAGCGCCGCAGGGACTACCGGGGGCAATGAGCAGTTCTTC. Translating gives CSAAGTTGGNEQFF.

The rearrangement uses TRBV30 and TRBJ2-1; 9 nucleotides line up with TRBD2. The CDR3 has 16 residues. The V gene end was trimmed by 2 bases and the J gene end by 3 bases; junction bases not matched to a gene: 8. Germline-derived CDR1 and CDR2 are GTSNPN and SVGIG (reference sequence). As DNA, the CDR3 is TGTGCCTGGAGTCCCCCCACACTAGCGGGCTACAATGAGCAGTTCTTC. Protein sequence: CAWSPPTLAGYNEQFF.

The chain recombines TRBV7-9 with TRBJ1-1, with 7 bases that match TRBD1. The CDR3 covers 15 residues. The J segment lost 1 base and the V segment lost 4 bases, leaving 6 bases of the junction unmatched. Per germline, CDR1 SEHNR and CDR2 FQNEAQ (reference sequence). The CDR3 bases are TGTGCCAGCAGCTCAACAGGGGTGGCGAACACTGAAGCTTTCTTT. Translated: CASSSTGVANTEAFF.

The chain couples TRBV5-8 to TRBJ1-5, with 8 bases identical to TRBD1. Unmatched junction bases numbered 6, after V lost 7 bases and J lost 0 bases. The germline V gene has CDR1 SGHTS and CDR2 YDEGEE. CDR3 length equals 15 residues. As DNA, the CDR3 is TGTGCCAGCCGACAGGGGCTCTATAGCAATCAGCCCCAGCATTTT. Amino acid sequence: CASRQGLYSNQPQHF.

The table lists this clone with a count of one. The chain is built from TRBV14 and TRBJ2-3; TRBD2 aligns across 13 bases. The germline V gene encodes CDR1 SGHDN and CDR2 FVKESK. The CDR3 extends over 16 amino acids. Trimming removed 4 bases from V and 2 bases from J; junction bases left unmatched: 3. The CDR3 spells CASSPTSGGITDTQYF. CDR3 nucleotides: TGTGCCAGCAGCCCGACTAGCGGGGGGATCACAGATACGCAGTATTTT.

CDR3 sequence (DNA): TGTGCCAGCAGCTTAGGGGGACAACCCACAGATACGCAGTATTTT. The encoded protein is CASSLGGQPTDTQYF. The rearrangement uses TRBV7-8 and TRBJ2-3; weak D call: TRBD1 (6 bases). Germline-derived CDR1 and CDR2 are SGHVS and FQNEAQ. Trimming removed 1 base from V and 2 bases from J, with 10 bases in between. This CDR3 spans 15 amino acids. The full variable domain, its missing parts supplied by reference TRBV7-8 and TRBJ2-3, is GAGVSQSPRYKVAKRGQDVALRCDPISGHVSLFWYQQALGQGPEFLTYFQNEAQLDKSGLPSDRFFAERPEGSVSTLKIQRTQQEDSAVYLCASSLGGQPTDTQYFGPGTRLTVL.

In this sample, this clone turned up a few times. The chain links TRBV5-1 to TRBJ2-5; 10 nucleotides match TRBD2. The trim removed 3 bases at V and 3 bases at J, leaving 14 bases unmatched. The CDR3 covers 18 residues. Germline V CDR1 and CDR2: SGHRS, YFSETQ. The CDR3 here is CASSWGLAGATGKETQYF. The CDR3 DNA reads TGCGCCAGCAGCTGGGGGCTAGCGGGGGCGACCGGAAAAGAGACCCAGTACTTC.

This clone showed up just once. The V call is TRBV5-6, the J call TRBJ1-4, with D possibly being TRBD1 (5 bases). CDR3 length: 14 amino acids. Per the germline V gene, CDR1 is SGHDT and CDR2 is YYEEEE. V dropped 2 bases and J dropped 5 bases, with 10 bases sitting between them. The CDR3: CASSFGTGNEKLFF. CDR3 bases: TGTGCCAGCAGCTTCGGAACAGGCAATGAAAAACTGTTTTTT.

This clone was detected a few times. The rearrangement uses TRBV11-3 and TRBJ1-4; 8 bases match TRBD1. The CDR3 runs 16 residues. The V gene's germline CDR1 is SGHNT and CDR2 YENEEA. Trimming removed 0 bases from V and 3 bases from J; junction bases left unmatched: 3. CDR3 coding DNA: TGTGCCAGCAGCTTAGAAACAGGGGGACCTAATGAAAAACTGTTTTTT. It codes for CASSLETGGPNEKLFF.